This T cell receptor (beta chain) was found in a study of OX40 agonist ivuxolimab in advanced cancers. Some clones are missing from TCRdb's copy, which holds only in-frame ones; the method was immunoSEQ multiplex PCR. This sample carries about 59,000 clones, over 70% of them seen once, and the ten largest clones take around 0.38%. V was pared by 1 base and J by 4 bases, with 11 bases between. CDR3 length: 14 amino acids. Germline-derived CDR1 and CDR2 are SGHRS and YFSETQ. The TCR sequence derives from an adult with an advanced solid tumor such as melanoma, head and neck, liver or kidney cancer. The specimen comprised CD4+ or CD8+ T cells sorted from blood, sampled in a trial of the OX40 agonist ivuxolimab. The chain uses TRBV5-1 and TRBJ1-2; D is unresolved. The CDR3 here is CASSLSVGLYGYTF. The CDR3 bases are TGCGCCAGCAGCTTGTCTGTAGGCCTCTATGGCTACACCTTC.